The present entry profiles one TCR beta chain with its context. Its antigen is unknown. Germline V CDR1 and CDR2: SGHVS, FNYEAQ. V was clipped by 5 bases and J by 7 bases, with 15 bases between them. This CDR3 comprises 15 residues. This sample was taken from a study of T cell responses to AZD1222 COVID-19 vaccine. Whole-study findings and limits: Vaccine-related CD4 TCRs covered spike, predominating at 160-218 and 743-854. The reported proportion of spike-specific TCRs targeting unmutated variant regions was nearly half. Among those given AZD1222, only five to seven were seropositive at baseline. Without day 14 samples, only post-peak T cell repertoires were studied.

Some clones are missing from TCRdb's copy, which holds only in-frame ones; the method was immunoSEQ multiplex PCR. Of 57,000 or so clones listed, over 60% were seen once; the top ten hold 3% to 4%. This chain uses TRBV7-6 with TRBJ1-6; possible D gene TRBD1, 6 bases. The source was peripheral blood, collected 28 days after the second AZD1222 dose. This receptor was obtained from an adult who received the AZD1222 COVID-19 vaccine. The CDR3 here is CASSPSTGINSPLHF. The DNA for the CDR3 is TGTGCCAGCAGCCCATCAACAGGGATCAATTCACCCCTCCACTTT.